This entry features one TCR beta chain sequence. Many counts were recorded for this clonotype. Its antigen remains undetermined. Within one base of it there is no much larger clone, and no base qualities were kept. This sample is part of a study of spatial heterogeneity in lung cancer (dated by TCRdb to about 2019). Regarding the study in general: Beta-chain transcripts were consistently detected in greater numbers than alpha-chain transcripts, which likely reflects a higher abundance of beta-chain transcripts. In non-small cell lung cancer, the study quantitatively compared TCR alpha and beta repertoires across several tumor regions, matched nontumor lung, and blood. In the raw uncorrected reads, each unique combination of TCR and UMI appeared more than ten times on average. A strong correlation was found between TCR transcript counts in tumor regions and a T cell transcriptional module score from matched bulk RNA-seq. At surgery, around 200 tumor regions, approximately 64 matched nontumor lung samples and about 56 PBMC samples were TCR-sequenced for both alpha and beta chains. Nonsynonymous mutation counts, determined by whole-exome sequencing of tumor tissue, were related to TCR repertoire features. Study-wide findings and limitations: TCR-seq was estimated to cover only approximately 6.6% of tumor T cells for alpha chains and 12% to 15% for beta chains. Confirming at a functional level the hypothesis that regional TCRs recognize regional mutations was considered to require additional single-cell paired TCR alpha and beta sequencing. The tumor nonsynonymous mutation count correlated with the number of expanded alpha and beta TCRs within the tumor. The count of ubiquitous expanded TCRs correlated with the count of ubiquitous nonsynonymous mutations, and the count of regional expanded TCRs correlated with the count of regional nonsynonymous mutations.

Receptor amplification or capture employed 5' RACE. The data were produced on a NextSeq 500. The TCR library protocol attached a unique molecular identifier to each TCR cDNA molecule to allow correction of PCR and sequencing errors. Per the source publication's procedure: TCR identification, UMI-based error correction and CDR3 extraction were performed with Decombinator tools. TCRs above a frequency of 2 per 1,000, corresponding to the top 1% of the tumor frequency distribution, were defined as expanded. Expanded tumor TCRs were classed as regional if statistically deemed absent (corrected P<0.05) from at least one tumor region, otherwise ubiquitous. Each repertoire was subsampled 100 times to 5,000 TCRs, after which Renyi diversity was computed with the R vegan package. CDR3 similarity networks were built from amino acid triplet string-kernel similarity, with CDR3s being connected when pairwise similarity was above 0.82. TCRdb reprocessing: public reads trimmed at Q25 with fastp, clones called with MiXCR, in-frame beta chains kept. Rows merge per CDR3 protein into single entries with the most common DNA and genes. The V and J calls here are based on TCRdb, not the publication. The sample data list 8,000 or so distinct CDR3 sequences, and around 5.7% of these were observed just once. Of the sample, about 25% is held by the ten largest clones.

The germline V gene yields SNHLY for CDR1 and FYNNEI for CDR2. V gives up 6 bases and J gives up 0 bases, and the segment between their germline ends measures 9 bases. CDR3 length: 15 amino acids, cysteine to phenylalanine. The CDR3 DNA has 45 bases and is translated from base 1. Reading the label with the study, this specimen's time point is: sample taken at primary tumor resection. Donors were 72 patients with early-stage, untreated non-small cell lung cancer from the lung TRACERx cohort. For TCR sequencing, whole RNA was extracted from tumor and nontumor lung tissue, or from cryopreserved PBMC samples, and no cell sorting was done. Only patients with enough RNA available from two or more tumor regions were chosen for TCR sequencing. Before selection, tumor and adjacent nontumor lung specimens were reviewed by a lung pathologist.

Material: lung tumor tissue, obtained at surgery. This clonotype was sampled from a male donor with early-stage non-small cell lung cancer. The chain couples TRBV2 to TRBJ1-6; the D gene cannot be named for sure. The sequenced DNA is TGTGCCAGCAGGGAACAGAGCTCCTATAATTCACCCCTCCACTTT. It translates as CASREQSSYNSPLHF.